A selection of T cell receptor beta chains follows, all from one sample in a study of cytomegalovirus exposure and HLA in healthy donors. The protocol was immunoSEQ multiplex PCR, while the TCRdb copy is restricted to in-frame clones and leaves out a portion. The sample consists of nearly 110,000 clones, around 72% of them appearing once. The sequenced sample consisted of PBMCs. The receptor set was obtained from a woman aged 40 to 50 in good health and CMV-seropositive. Both conserved end residues are part of each CDR3. The order of the fields is V gene, J gene, CDR3 length, CDR3 protein.

v_gene: TRBV7-2
j_gene: TRBJ1-1
len: 15
CDR3aa: CASSLGGTWVTEAFF

v_gene: TRBV6-5
j_gene: TRBJ1-2
len: 13
CDR3aa: CASTKQANYGYTF

v_gene: TRBV30
j_gene: TRBJ2-7
len: 15
CDR3aa: CAWSVQGAARYEQYF

v_gene: TRBV18
j_gene: TRBJ1-1
len: 14
CDR3aa: CASSRQGMNTEAFF

v_gene: TRBV6-4
j_gene: TRBJ1-1
len: 13
CDR3aa: CASSDSDSQEAFF

v_gene: TRBV19
j_gene: TRBJ1-5
len: 16
CDR3aa: CASSILTGTRNQPQHF

v_gene: TRBV6-5
j_gene: TRBJ1-5
len: 14
CDR3aa: CASREGQARGPQHF

v_gene: TRBV5-1
j_gene: TRBJ1-1
len: 13
CDR3aa: CASSPGGGTEAFF

v_gene: TRBV5-1
j_gene: TRBJ2-1
len: 17
CDR3aa: CASSFPTSGGRVNEQFF

v_gene: TRBV6-1
j_gene: TRBJ1-2
len: 15
CDR3aa: CASRGGAALFYGYTF

v_gene: TRBV5-1
j_gene: TRBJ2-5
len: 16
CDR3aa: CASSLRGAEYQETQYF

v_gene: TRBV2
j_gene: TRBJ1-1
len: 13
CDR3aa: CASSNDRVKSAFF

v_gene: TRBV7-6
j_gene: TRBJ2-1
len: 16
CDR3aa: CASSSSTSGGGNEQFF

v_gene: TRBV10-3
j_gene: TRBJ1-5
len: 15
CDR3aa: CAISESFGTGQPQHF

v_gene: TRBV18
j_gene: TRBJ2-7
len: 15
CDR3aa: CASSQTTGSKDEQYF

v_gene: TRBV11-2
j_gene: TRBJ2-7
len: 15
CDR3aa: CASSLSQGSIYEQYF

v_gene: TRBV10-3
j_gene: TRBJ1-1
len: 13
CDR3aa: CAISRGGAGEAFF

v_gene: TRBV6-6
j_gene: TRBJ1-5
len: 16
CDR3aa: CASSYSTGGEAQPQHF

v_gene: TRBV5-1
j_gene: TRBJ1-4
len: 15
CDR3aa: CASSVGGTGREKLFF

v_gene: TRBV27
j_gene: TRBJ2-5
len: 15
CDR3aa: CASSFGLAGEETQYF

v_gene: TRBV5-1
j_gene: TRBJ2-2
len: 16
CDR3aa: CASSLAPGQGSGELFF

v_gene: TRBV6-1
j_gene: TRBJ1-5
len: 19
CDR3aa: CASSEPRQTGYSNNQPQHF

v_gene: TRBV11-2
j_gene: TRBJ2-5
len: 15
CDR3aa: CASSRTGSGGETQYF

v_gene: TRBV7-2
j_gene: TRBJ2-6
len: 16
CDR3aa: CASREGGERGANVLTF

v_gene: TRBV7-8
j_gene: TRBJ1-6
len: 12
CDR3aa: CASSFRDSPLHF

v_gene: TRBV21-1
j_gene: TRBJ2-5
len: 12
CDR3aa: CASSNKPETQYF

v_gene: TRBV5-1
j_gene: TRBJ2-1
len: 15
CDR3aa: CASSLLAGEGNEQFF

v_gene: TRBV29-1
j_gene: TRBJ2-3
len: 13
CDR3aa: CSVRPVITDTQYF

v_gene: TRBV30
j_gene: TRBJ2-7
len: 16
CDR3aa: CAWSPTGFYLGNEQYF

v_gene: TRBV19
j_gene: TRBJ1-1
len: 14
CDR3aa: CASTQTLPNTEAFF

v_gene: TRBV7-6
j_gene: TRBJ1-1
len: 15
CDR3aa: CASSPRQGSGTEAFF

v_gene: TRBV29-1
j_gene: TRBJ1-5
len: 12
CDR3aa: CSAGQAGQPQHF

v_gene: TRBV5-6
j_gene: TRBJ2-5
len: 11
CDR3aa: CASSYGETQYF

v_gene: TRBV6-5
j_gene: TRBJ1-6
len: 15
CDR3aa: CASSSRPRRESPLHF

v_gene: TRBV6-5
j_gene: TRBJ1-4
len: 16
CDR3aa: CASSYSIVSGYEKLFF

v_gene: TRBV30
j_gene: TRBJ1-1
len: 12
CDR3aa: CAWTQTSSRAFF

v_gene: TRBV4-2
j_gene: TRBJ1-2
len: 15
CDR3aa: CASSQVSGSPSGYTF

v_gene: TRBV27
j_gene: TRBJ2-1
len: 15
CDR3aa: CASSLSSGVRNEQFF

v_gene: TRBV5-1
j_gene: TRBJ2-7
len: 14
CDR3aa: CASSLEAAIYEQYF

v_gene: TRBV6-5
j_gene: TRBJ2-7
len: 15
CDR3aa: CASRSDSASLYEQYF

v_gene: TRBV5-1
j_gene: TRBJ2-5
len: 15
CDR3aa: CASSRQDRGGETQYF

v_gene: TRBV7-3
j_gene: TRBJ1-3
len: 16
CDR3aa: CASSNRQELSGNTIYF

v_gene: TRBV6-5
j_gene: TRBJ2-4
len: 14
CDR3aa: CASRADRGGNIQYF

v_gene: TRBV7-8
j_gene: TRBJ2-7
len: 15
CDR3aa: CASSLDSVGSYEQYF

v_gene: TRBV6-1
j_gene: TRBJ2-7
len: 15
CDR3aa: CASSEQDRGTYEQYF

v_gene: TRBV30
j_gene: TRBJ1-2
len: 16
CDR3aa: CAWVGMRATQGAGYTF

v_gene: TRBV25-1
j_gene: TRBJ1-6
len: 13
CDR3aa: CASSEPGNSPLHF

v_gene: TRBV5-1
j_gene: TRBJ1-6
len: 15
CDR3aa: CASTPTGNVNSPLHF

v_gene: TRBV30
j_gene: TRBJ2-7
len: 13
CDR3aa: CAWSRSTGGEQYF

v_gene: TRBV5-5
j_gene: TRBJ1-1
len: 14
CDR3aa: CASSLYGGGTEAFF